The 23 T cell receptor beta chains below all came from one sample that was sequenced in a study of regulatory T cells in long-lasting Graves disease. Time point in this sample: newly diagnosed GD, antithyroid drugs for less than 3 months. The TCR library was made from RNA extracted from PBMCs. Building of the TCR beta libraries involved iRepertoire HTBI primers and Arm-PCR of CDR3 regions. TCRdb fed the multiplex PCR reads into MiXCR, producing one record per CDR3 protein. The table shows a few hundred thousand distinct CDR3 sequences, with 15% to 20% occurring only once. This specimen was peripheral blood mononuclear cells (PBMCs), taken at new diagnosis, from a patient treated with antithyroid drugs. The receptors derive from a female donor with Graves disease.

This chain uses TRBV28 with TRBJ1-6; 7 nucleotides match TRBD1. CDR1 MDHEN and CDR2 SYDVKM come from the germline V gene. Trimming took 5 bases from V and 5 from J; bases not matched to a gene: 6. The CDR3 has 15 residues. CDR3 sequence: CASSTQGVDNSPLHF. CDR3 in DNA: TGTGCCAGCAGTACTCAGGGGGTGGATAATTCACCCCTCCACTTT. Looking up the rest from reference TRBV28 and TRBJ1-6 gives the full variable domain: DVKVTQSSRYLVKRTGEKVFLECVQDMDHENMFWYRQDPGLGLRLIYFSYDVKMKEKGDIPEGYSVSREKKERFSLILESASTNQTSMYLCASSTQGVDNSPLHFGNGTRLTVT.

Many counts were recorded for this clonotype. The chain has TRBV5-6 and TRBJ2-5; TRBD2 matches at 7 bases. CDR1 SGHDT and CDR2 YYEEEE come from the germline V gene. The V segment lost 5 bases and the J segment 4 bases; nucleotides outside the gene matches: 14. This CDR3 region has 16 residues. CDR3 loop: CASSGRGAPTAETQYF. The CDR3 DNA reads TGTGCCAGCAGTGGGAGGGGAGCCCCTACGGCAGAGACCCAGTACTTC.

This clonotype was detected many times. The chain combines TRBV9 with TRBJ2-2, with 8 bases fitting TRBD2. CDR3 length: 13 residues. The germline CDR1 and CDR2 sequences are SGDLS and YYNGEE. V gave up 2 bases and J gave up 7 bases; unmatched junction bases: 1. The CDR3 protein is CASSVSGIGELFF. CDR3 DNA: TGTGCCAGCAGCGTTAGCGGGATCGGGGAGCTGTTTTTT.

This clonotype was seen repeatedly, ten times or more. This rearrangement joins TRBV7-3 to TRBJ2-1; 8 bases are shared with TRBD2. With 5 bases clipped from V and 2 bases from J, the junction kept 5 bases outside the gene matches. This CDR3 spans 15 amino acids. CDR1 is SGHTA, CDR2 FQGTGA, per germline. In DNA form, the CDR3 reads TGTGCCAGCAGCACAGCGGGAGCGACCTACAATGAGCAGTTCTTC. Protein: CASSTAGATYNEQFF.

V and J are TRBV6-2 or TRBV6-3 and TRBJ2-5; possible D gene TRBD1, 8 bases. V lost 6 bases to trimming and J lost 5 bases, with 22 bases between them. Germline CDR1 is MNHEY and CDR2 is SVGEGT. The CDR3 runs 16 residues. The CDR3 DNA reads TGTGCCAGCAGGGAGAGGACAGGGAGGGTTGGGGAGACCCAGTACTTC. It translates to CASRERTGRVGETQYF.

This clonotype showed up many times. The chain carries TRBV7-9 and TRBJ1-1; D is perhaps TRBD1 (6 bases). This CDR3 region has 14 residues. Trimming removed 3 bases from V and 1 base from J, with 9 bases in between. From germline, CDR1 is SEHNR and CDR2 FQNEAQ (reference sequence). The CDR3 loop is CASSFGTPNTEAFF. DNA of the CDR3: TGTGCCAGCAGCTTCGGGACACCGAACACTGAAGCTTTCTTT.

This clonotype occurred many times. The rearrangement links TRBV6-5 to TRBJ1-2; D is ambiguous. Trimming cost V 0 bases and J 0 bases, with 2 bases left between them. The CDR3 spans 13 residues. Looked up from germline, CDR1 is MNHEY and CDR2 is SVGAGI. The chain's CDR3 is CASSYSTNYGYTF. CDR3 nucleotides: TGTGCCAGCAGTTACTCAACTAACTATGGCTACACCTTC.

On this clonotype: A junction boundary mismatches the germline segment, possibly from a read error. V gene TRBV9 combines with J gene TRBJ2-5; unclear D gene. The CDR3 is made up of 13 amino acids. CDR1 and CDR2 from the germline V gene are SGDLS and YYNGEE. This CDR3 is CASSFDNPETQYF. Written as DNA, the CDR3 is TGCGCCAGCAGCTTCGATAACCCGGAGACCCAGTACTTC.

This clonotype was counted ten times or more. The chain employs TRBV6-2 or TRBV6-3 and TRBJ2-7, with D hard to call. Germline V CDR1 and CDR2: MNHEY, SVGEGT. Trimming took 3 bases from V and 2 from J, leaving 8 bases between them. The CDR3 is made up of 13 amino acids. The CDR3 DNA follows: TGTGCCAGCAGTTATGGCGACCCCTACGAGCAGTACTTC. Its translation: CASSYGDPYEQYF.

The sample holds a few counts of this clonotype. A read error may be the cause here, since a much bigger clone is one base away. This sequence joins TRBV6-1 and TRBJ2-7; no clear D gene. The CDR3 is 13 residues long. Germline values: CDR1 MNHNS, CDR2 SASEGT. The chain's CDR3 is CASSEAYSYGQYF. For the CDR3, the DNA is TGTGCCAGCAGTGAGGCTTACTCCTACGGGCAGTACTTC.

This clonotype was observed many times. The CDR3: CASSETGSSNQPQHF. The DNA of the CDR3 is TGTGCCAGCAGTGAGACAGGTAGTAGCAATCAGCCCCAGCATTTT. The V gene is TRBV2, the J gene TRBJ1-5, with D perhaps matching TRBD1 (6 bases). Trimming stripped 3 bases from V and 0 bases from J, with 9 bases between. Germline CDR1 reads SNHLY; CDR2 reads FYNNEI. This CDR3 has 15 amino acids.

This clonotype was recorded a few times. The chain has TRBV7-9 and TRBJ2-1; 9 bases align to TRBD1. V lost 7 bases and J lost 3; bases outside the gene matches: 4. CDR1 is SEHNR and CDR2 is FQNEAQ in the germline V gene (reference sequence). The CDR3 loop spans 14 amino acids. CDR3: CASTWGQGYNEQFF. The CDR3 DNA reads as TGTGCCAGCACCTGGGGACAGGGCTACAATGAGCAGTTCTTC.

The rearrangement links TRBV4-1 to TRBJ1-4, with D maybe TRBD1 (6 bases). Germline-derived CDR1 and CDR2 are MGHRA and YSYEKL. CDR3 length equals 16 residues. V lost 2 bases and J 6 bases, leaving 16 bases between the germline ends. This CDR3 is CASSQNYRQVDEKLFF. The CDR3 bases are TGCGCCAGCAGCCAAAACTACCGACAGGTGGATGAAAAACTGTTTTTT.

The chain combines TRBV11-2 with TRBJ2-1; TRBD2 agrees at 11 bases. Germline V gene sequence: CDR1 SGHAT, CDR2 FQNNGV. The J segment lost 8 bases and the V segment lost 0 bases, leaving 0 bases of the junction unmatched. The CDR3 has 14 residues. The CDR3 DNA follows: TGTGCCAGCAGCTTAGAACTAGCGGGAGATGAGCAGTTCTTC. Its translation: CASSLELAGDEQFF.

This clonotype was seen a few times. The V call is TRBV3-1, the J call TRBJ2-7; D gene ambiguous. The germline V and J ends were trimmed by 4 bases and 6 bases, with 10 bases remaining between them. This CDR3 region has 12 residues. Germline loops: CDR1 LGHDT, CDR2 YNNKEL (reference sequence). CDR3: CASSRNPGEQYF. The CDR3 nucleotides are TGTGCCAGCAGCCGGAATCCCGGCGAGCAGTACTTC.

In its sample, this clonotype was seen many times. The rearrangement uses TRBV11-2 and TRBJ1-1; 7 bases are a match to TRBD1. This CDR3 spans 16 amino acids. V shed 2 bases and J 6 bases; nucleotides not matched to a gene: 12. Germline loops: CDR1 SGHAT, CDR2 FQNNGV. CDR3 coding DNA: TGTGCCAGCAGCTTACCTGGACAGGCAAGAAATGCTGAAGCTTTCTTT. Its translation: CASSLPGQARNAEAFF.

In this sample, this clonotype turned up many times. The rearrangement uses TRBV27 and TRBJ1-4, with 7 bases matching TRBD1. The V and J ends lost 4 bases and 0 bases, in that order; junction bases with no gene match: 8. Germline values: CDR1 MNHEY, CDR2 SMNVEV (reference sequence). This CDR3 is 17 amino acids long. The CDR3 DNA is TGTGCCAGCAGTTCGAACAGGGGTCCCTCAACTAATGAAAAACTGTTTTTT. Protein product: CASSSNRGPSTNEKLFF.

In its sample, this clonotype was seen many times. V gene TRBV7-9 combines with J gene TRBJ1-4; D is ambiguous. The CDR3 length is 14 residues. V was pared by 6 bases and J by 10 bases, with 18 bases between. CDR1 is SEHNR and CDR2 is FQNEAQ in the germline V gene (reference sequence). The CDR3 sequence is CASSRTELSIKLFF. Written as DNA, the CDR3 is TGTGCCAGCAGTCGGACGGAACTTTCGATAAAACTGTTTTTT.

This clonotype was counted many times. The V call is TRBV25-1, the J call TRBJ1-4; weak D call: TRBD1 (5 bases). Germline values: CDR1 MGHDK, CDR2 SYGVNS. This CDR3 spans 15 amino acids. The V gene lost 4 bases and the J gene lost 10 bases, with 19 bases spanning the gap. CDR3 sequence: CASSASGARGRKLFF. The DNA of the CDR3 is TGTGCCAGCAGTGCCTCCGGGGCCCGCGGGAGAAAACTGTTTTTT.

This clonotype was counted many times. CDR3 coding DNA: TGTGCCAGCAGTTCCCCCGGACTATTTTACGAGCAGTACTTC. As protein: CASSSPGLFYEQYF. V and J are TRBV28 and TRBJ2-7; D is perhaps TRBD2 (6 bases). The CDR3 runs to 14 residues. Germline V lookup: CDR1 MDHEN, CDR2 SYDVKM. Trimming pared 4 bases from V and 4 bases from J, leaving 14 bases between.

This clonotype was observed a few times. The chain uses TRBV12-3 or TRBV12-4 and TRBJ2-1; D could derive from TRBD1 or TRBD2 (5 bases each). The CDR3 length is 13 residues. The ends were cut back, 7 bases at V and 7 bases at J, with 14 bases in the middle. CDR3 residues: CASNGAQRNEQFF. The CDR3 DNA reads TGTGCCAGCAACGGGGCTCAGCGGAATGAGCAGTTCTTC.

Ten or more counts support this clonotype. The chain has TRBV6-5 and TRBJ2-2; D gene unclear. V dropped 4 bases and J dropped 2 bases, with 14 bases sitting between them. This CDR3 contains 16 residues. CDR1 MNHEY and CDR2 SVGAGI come from the germline V gene. The DNA of the CDR3 is TGTGCCAGCAGTTGGCCCCGGACGAGCAACACCGGGGAGCTGTTTTTT. It codes for CASSWPRTSNTGELFF.

This clonotype was seen repeatedly, ten times or more. The gene calls are TRBV2 and TRBJ1-6; TRBD1 agrees at 9 bases. This CDR3 contains 13 residues. CDR1 SNHLY and CDR2 FYNNEI come from the germline V gene. Trimming cost V 11 bases and J 7 bases; bases outside gene matches: 6. This CDR3 is CAFAGTGNSPLHF. CDR3 DNA: TGTGCCTTCGCCGGGACAGGGAATTCACCCCTCCACTTT.